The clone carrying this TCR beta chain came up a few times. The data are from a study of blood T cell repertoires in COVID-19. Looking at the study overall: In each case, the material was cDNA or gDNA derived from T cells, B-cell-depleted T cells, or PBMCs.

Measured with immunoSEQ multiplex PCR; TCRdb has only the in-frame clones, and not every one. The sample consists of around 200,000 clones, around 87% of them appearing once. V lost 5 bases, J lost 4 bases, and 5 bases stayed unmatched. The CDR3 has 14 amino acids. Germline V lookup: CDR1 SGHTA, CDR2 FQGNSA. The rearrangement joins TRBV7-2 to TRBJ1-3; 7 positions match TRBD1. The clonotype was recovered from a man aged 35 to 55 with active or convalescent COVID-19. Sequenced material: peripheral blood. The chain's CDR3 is CASSRRGSGNTIYF. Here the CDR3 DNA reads TGTGCCAGCAGCCGCAGGGGGTCCGGAAACACCATATATTTT.